This T cell receptor beta chain was recovered during a study of cytomegalovirus exposure and HLA in healthy donors. Whole-study results and caveats: CMV antigen specificity was confirmed in vitro for a few CMV-associated chains.

Data came from immunoSEQ multiplex PCR; TCRdb stores just in-frame clones and leaves some out. The sample records 300,000 to 400,000 clones, roughly 90% being singletons. The donors were part of the approximately 130-subject validation cohort, which stood apart from the roughly 700-subject first cohort. CDR1 is MGHRA and CDR2 is YSYEKL in the germline V gene. V was pared by 1 base and J by 8 bases, with 16 bases of the junction left unmatched. The CDR3 loop spans 18 amino acids. As concerns this clone: Its antigen is not known.

This TCR was sampled from a woman aged 18 to 35 in good health and CMV-seronegative. Sequencing was performed on PBMCs. This rearrangement joins TRBV4-1 to TRBJ1-2; 10 bases are shared with TRBD1. In DNA, the CDR3 is TGCGCCAGCAGCCAAGGCTATCCTTATAGACAGGGGGCTGGCGGCTACACCTTC. It encodes CASSQGYPYRQGAGGYTF.